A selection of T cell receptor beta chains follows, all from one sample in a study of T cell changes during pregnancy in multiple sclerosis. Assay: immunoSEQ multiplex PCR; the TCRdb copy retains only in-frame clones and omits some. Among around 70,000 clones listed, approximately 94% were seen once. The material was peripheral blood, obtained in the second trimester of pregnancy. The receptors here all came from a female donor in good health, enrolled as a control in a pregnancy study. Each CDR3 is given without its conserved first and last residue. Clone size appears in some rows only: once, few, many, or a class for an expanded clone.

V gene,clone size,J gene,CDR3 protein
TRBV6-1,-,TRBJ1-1,ASSESGAF
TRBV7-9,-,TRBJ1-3,ASSSDRSLNTIY
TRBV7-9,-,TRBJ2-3,ASSLGDSGRGTQY
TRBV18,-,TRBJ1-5,ASSPPNQPQH
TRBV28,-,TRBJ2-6,ASTKDRGLSGANVLT
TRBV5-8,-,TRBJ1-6,ASSLNTGYNSPLH
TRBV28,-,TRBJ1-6,ASSPGSSYNSPLH
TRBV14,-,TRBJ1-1,ASSPRQGLNTEAF
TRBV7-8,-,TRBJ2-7,ASSPWTGRDEQY
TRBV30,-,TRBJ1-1,AWSLTGATEAF
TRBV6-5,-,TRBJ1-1,ASSYSTRERGAEAF
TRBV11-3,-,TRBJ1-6,ASSAGTGNSPLH
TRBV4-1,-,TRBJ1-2,ASSQGSGTPDGYT
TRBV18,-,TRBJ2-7,ASSPLSGDSGYEQY
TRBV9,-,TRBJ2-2,ASSVDLGGTGELF
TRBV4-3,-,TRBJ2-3,ASSQDRLGGAKDTQY
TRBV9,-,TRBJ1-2,ASSVAQSGQGNYGYT
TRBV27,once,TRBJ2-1,ASSRTTGVSVYNEQF
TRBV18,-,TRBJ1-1,ASSQQGSDTEAF
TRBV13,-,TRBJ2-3,ASRLAGDRADTQY
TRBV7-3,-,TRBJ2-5,ASSSSGGGETQY
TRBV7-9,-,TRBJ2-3,ASSLRSGGIDTQY